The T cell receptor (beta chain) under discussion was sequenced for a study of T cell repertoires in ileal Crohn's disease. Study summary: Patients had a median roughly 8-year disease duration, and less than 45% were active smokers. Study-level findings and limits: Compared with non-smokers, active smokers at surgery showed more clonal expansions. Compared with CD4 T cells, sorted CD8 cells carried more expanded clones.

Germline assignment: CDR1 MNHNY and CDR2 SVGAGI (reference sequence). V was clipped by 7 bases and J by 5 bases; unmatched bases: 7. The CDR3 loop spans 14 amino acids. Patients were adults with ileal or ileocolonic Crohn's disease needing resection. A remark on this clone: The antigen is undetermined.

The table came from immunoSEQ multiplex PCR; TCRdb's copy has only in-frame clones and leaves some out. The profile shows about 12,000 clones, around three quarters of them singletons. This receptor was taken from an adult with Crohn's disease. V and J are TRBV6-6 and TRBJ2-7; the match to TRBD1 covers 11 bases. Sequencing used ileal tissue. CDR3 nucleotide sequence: TGTGCCAGCACCCCACCGGGACAGGGGGACGAGCAGTACTTC. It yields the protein CASTPPGQGDEQYF.